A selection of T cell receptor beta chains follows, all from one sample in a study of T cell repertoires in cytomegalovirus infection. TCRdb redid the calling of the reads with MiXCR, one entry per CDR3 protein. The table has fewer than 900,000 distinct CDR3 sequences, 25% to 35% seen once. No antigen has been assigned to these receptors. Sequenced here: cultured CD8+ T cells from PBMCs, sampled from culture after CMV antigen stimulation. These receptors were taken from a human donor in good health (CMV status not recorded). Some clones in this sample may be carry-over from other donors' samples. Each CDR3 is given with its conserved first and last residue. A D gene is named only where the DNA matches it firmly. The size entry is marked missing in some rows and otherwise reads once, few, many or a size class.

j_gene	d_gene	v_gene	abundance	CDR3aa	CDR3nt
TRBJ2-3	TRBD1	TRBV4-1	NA	CASSHNPGQSTDTQYF	TGCGCCAGCAGCCACAATCCGGGACAGAGCACAGATACGCAGTATTTT
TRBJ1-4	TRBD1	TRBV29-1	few	CSVEDEGAVEKLFF	TGCAGCGTTGAAGATGAGGGGGCTGTTGAAAAACTGTTTTTT
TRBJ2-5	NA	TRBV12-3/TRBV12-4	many	CASSLGIWGTQYF	TGTGCCAGCAGTTTGGGTATTTGGGGGACCCAGTACTTC
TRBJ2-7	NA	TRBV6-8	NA	CSSSYSMGSSYEQYF	TGTTCCAGCAGTTACTCGATGGGGAGCTCCTACGAGCAGTACTTC
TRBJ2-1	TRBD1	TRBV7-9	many	CASSHTGQGVGNEQFF	TGTGCCAGCAGCCACACGGGACAGGGGGTTGGTAATGAGCAGTTCTTC
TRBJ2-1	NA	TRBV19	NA	CASSPDSPNEQFF	TGTGCCAGTAGTCCCGACTCCCCAAATGAGCAGTTCTTC
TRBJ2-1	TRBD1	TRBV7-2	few	CASSHRDRAYEQFF	TGTGCCAGCAGCCACCGGGACAGGGCGTATGAGCAGTTCTTC
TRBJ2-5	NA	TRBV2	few	CASLRPGETQYF	TGTGCCAGTCTACGCCCGGGGGAGACCCAGTACTTC
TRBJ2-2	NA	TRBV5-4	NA	CASSFSYGTGELFF	TGTGCCAGCAGTTTCTCGTATGGGACCGGGGAGCTGTTTTTT
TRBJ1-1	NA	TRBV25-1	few	CASGARGTEAFF	TGTGCCAGCGGGGCCAGGGGCACTGAAGCTTTCTTT
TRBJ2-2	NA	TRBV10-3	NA	CAISEQLAATWGPGGELFF	TGTGCCATCAGTGAGCAACTAGCAGCAACCTGGGGGCCGGGCGGGGAGCTGTTTTTT
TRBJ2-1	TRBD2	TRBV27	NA	CASSSRGGWQFF	TGTGCCAGCAGTTCCCGGGGAGGGTGGCAGTTCTTC
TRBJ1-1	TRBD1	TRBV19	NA	CASSIGQGARTEAFF	TGTGCCAGTAGTATAGGACAGGGGGCTCGGACTGAAGCTTTCTTT
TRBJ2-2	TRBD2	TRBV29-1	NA	CSVVRASGDDTGELFF	TGCAGCGTTGTCAGGGCTAGCGGGGATGACACCGGGGAGCTGTTTTTT
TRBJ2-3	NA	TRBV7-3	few	CASSLWQKETQYF	TGTGCCAGCAGCTTATGGCAGAAAGAGACGCAGTATTTT
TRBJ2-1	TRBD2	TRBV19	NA	CASSIDALAGGSSYNEQFF	TGTGCCAGTAGTATAGATGCCCTAGCGGGGGGTAGCTCCTACAATGAGCAGTTCTTC
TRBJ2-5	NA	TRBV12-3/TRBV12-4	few	CASQHPGTETQYF	TGTGCCAGCCAGCACCCCGGAACCGAGACCCAGTACTTC
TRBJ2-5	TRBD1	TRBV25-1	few	CASAARDRQETQYF	TGTGCCAGCGCAGCCCGGGACAGACAAGAGACCCAGTACTTC
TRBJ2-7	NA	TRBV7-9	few	CASSSHEEQYF	TGTGCCAGCAGCTCACATGAAGAGCAGTACTTC
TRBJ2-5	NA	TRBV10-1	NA	CASSWTEQETQYF	TGCGCCAGCAGTTGGACGGAACAAGAGACCCAGTACTTC
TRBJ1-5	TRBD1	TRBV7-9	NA	CASSLSGQGAFQPQHF	TGTGCCAGCAGCCTCTCGGGACAGGGGGCATTTCAGCCCCAGCATTTT
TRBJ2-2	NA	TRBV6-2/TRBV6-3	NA	CASSYSTFSNTGELFF	TGTGCCAGCAGTTACTCGACCTTTTCTAACACCGGGGAGCTGTTTTTT
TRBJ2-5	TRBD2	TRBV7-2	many	CASSLGILLGGEETQYF	TGTGCCAGCAGCTTAGGGATTCTCTTGGGGGGGGAAGAGACCCAGTACTTC
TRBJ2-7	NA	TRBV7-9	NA	CASSLGQSLLGSYEQYF	TGTGCCAGCAGCTTAGGACAGTCTTTACTAGGCTCCTACGAGCAGTACTTC
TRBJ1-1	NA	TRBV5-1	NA	CASTLGAEAFF	TGCGCCAGCACGTTGGGGGCTGAAGCTTTCTTT
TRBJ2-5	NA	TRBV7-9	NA	CASSTLETQYF	TGTGCCAGCAGTACGCTGGAGACCCAGTACTTC
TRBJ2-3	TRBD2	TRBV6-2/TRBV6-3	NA	CASSYTTSGGPTDTQYF	TGTGCCAGCAGTTACACAACTAGCGGGGGACCCACAGATACGCAGTATTTT
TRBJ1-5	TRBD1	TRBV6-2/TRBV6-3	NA	CASSYRQGGNQPQHF	TGTGCCAGCAGTTACAGACAGGGAGGGAATCAGCCCCAGCATTTT